Included here is one TCR beta chain sequence, with context. Mismatch with germline at one junction end may stem from a read error. Germline V gives CDR1 DFQATT, CDR2 SNEGSKA (reference sequence). The CDR3 has 12 residues. This specimen comes from a study of identical twins. In TCRdb, the 5' RACE reads were re-called with MiXCR into one record per CDR3 protein. The table has 500,000 to 600,000 distinct CDR3 sequences, 20% to 25% seen once. Another study also made use of these data, one on T cells expressing NK-cell markers.

The receptor's source is a woman between 18 and 29 years old in good health. The chain combines TRBV20-1 with TRBJ2-2; a weak D match, TRBD2 (5 bases). Specimen: CD4+ T cells sorted from blood. The DNA for the CDR3 is TGCAGTGCCGCCCCTTGGGCCGGGGAGCTGGTTTTT. It specifies CSAAPWAGELVF.